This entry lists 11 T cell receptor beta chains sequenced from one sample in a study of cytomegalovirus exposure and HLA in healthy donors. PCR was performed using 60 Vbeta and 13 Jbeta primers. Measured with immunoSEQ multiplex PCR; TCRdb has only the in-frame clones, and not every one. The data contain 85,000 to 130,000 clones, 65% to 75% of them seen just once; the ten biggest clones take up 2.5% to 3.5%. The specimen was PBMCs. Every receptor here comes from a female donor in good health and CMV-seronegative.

CDR3 sequence: CASSQGLAGDTQYF. The CDR3 bases are TGCGCCAGCAGCCAGGGACTAGCGGGAGATACGCAGTATTTT. The chain has TRBV5-1 and TRBJ2-3; 12 nucleotides align to TRBD2. The CDR3 sequence is 14 residues long. The ends lost 4 bases at V and 5 bases at J; junction bases unmatched: 2. Looked up from germline, CDR1 is SGHRS and CDR2 is YFSETQ. Using reference TRBV5-1 and TRBJ2-3 for the parts outside the CDR3, the full variable domain is KAGVTQTPRYLIKTRGQQVTLSCSPISGHRSVSWYQQTPGQGLQFLFEYFSETQRNKGNFPGRFSGRQFSNSRSEMNVSTLELGDSALYLCASSQGLAGDTQYFGPGTRLTVL.

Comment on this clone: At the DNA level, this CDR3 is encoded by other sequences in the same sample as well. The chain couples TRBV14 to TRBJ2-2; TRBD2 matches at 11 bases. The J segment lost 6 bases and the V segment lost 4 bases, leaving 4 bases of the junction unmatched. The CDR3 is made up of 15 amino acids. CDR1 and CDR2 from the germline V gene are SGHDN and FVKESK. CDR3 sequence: CASSRLAGSPGELFF. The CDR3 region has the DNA TGTGCCAGCAGCCGACTAGCGGGATCCCCCGGGGAGCTGTTTTTT.

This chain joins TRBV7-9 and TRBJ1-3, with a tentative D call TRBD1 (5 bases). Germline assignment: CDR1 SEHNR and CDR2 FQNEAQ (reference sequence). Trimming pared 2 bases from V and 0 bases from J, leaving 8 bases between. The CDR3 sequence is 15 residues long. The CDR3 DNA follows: TGTGCCAGCAGCTTACAGGGTTACTCTGGAAACACCATATATTTT. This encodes CASSLQGYSGNTIYF.

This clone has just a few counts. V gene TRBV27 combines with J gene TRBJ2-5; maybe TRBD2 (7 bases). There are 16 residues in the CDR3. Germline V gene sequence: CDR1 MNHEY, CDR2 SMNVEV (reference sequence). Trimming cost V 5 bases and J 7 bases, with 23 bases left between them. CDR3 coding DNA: TGTGCCAGCAGTCCAAGCGCGGGGGCCGTCCGGGGGACCCAGTACTTC. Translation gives CASSPSAGAVRGTQYF.

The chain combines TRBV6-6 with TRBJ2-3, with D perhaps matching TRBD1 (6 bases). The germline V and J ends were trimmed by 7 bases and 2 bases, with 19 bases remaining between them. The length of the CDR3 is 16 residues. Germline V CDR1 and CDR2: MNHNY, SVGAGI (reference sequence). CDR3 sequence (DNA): TGTGCCAGCACCCTGACGTCAGGGGACAACACAGATACGCAGTATTTT. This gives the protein CASTLTSGDNTDTQYF.

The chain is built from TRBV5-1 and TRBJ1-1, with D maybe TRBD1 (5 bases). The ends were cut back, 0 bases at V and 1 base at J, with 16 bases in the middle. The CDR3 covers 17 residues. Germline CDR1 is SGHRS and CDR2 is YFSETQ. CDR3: CASSLVFRGRANTEAFF. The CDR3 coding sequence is TGCGCCAGCAGCTTGGTTTTTAGGGGCAGGGCGAACACTGAAGCTTTCTTT.

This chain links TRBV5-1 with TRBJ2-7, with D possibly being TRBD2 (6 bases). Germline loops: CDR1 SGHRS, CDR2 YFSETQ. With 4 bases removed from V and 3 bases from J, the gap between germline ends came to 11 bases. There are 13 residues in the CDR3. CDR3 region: CASSPGTYYEQYF. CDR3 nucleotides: TGCGCCAGCAGCCCAGGGACTTACTACGAGCAGTACTTC. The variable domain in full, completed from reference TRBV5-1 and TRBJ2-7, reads KAGVTQTPRYLIKTRGQQVTLSCSPISGHRSVSWYQQTPGQGLQFLFEYFSETQRNKGNFPGRFSGRQFSNSRSEMNVSTLELGDSALYLCASSPGTYYEQYFGPGTRLTVT.

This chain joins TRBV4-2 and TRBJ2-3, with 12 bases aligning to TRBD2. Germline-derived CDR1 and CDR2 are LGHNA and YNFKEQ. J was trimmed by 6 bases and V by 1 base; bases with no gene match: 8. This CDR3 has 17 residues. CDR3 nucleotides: TGTGCCAGCAGCCAAGCCGGCTCTAGCGGGAGGGTCGATACGCAGTATTTT. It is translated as CASSQAGSSGRVDTQYF.

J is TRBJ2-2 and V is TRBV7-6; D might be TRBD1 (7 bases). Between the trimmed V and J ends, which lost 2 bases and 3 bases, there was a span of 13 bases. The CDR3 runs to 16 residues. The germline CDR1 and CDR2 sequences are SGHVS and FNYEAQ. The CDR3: CASSLRIRGDTGELFF. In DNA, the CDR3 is TGTGCCAGCAGCTTAAGGATCAGGGGGGACACCGGGGAGCTGTTTTTT.

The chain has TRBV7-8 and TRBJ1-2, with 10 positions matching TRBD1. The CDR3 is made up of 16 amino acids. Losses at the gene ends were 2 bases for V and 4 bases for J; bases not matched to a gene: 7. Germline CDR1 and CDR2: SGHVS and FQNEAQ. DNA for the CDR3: TGTGCCAGCAGCTTATACCGGGACAGGGGAGGCTATGGCTACACCTTC. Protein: CASSLYRDRGGYGYTF.

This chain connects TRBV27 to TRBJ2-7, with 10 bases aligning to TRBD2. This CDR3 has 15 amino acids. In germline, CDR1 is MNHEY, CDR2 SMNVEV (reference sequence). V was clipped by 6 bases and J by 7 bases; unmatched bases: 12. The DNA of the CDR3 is TGTGCCAGCAGCCCAGGCTGGCTAGCGGGAGTTGAGCAGTACTTC. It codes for CASSPGWLAGVEQYF.